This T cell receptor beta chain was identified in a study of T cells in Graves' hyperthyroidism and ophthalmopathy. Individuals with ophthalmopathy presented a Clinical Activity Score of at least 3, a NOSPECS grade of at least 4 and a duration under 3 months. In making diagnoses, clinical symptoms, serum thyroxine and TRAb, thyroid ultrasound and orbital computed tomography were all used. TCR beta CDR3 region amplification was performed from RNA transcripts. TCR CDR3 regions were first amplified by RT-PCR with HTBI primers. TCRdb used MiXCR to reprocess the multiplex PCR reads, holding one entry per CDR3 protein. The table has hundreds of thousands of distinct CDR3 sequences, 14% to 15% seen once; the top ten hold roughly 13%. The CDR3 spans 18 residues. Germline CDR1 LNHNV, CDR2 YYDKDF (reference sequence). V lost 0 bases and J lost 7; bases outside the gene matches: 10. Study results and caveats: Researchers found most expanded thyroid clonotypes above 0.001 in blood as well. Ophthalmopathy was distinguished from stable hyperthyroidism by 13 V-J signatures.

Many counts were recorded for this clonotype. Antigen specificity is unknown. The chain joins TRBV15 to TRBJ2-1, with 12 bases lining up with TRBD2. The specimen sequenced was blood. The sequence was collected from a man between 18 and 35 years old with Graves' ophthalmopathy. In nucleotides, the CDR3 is TGTGCCACCAGCAGAGATCCCTCCCAGGGACTAGCGGGTAATGAGCAGTTCTTC. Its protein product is CATSRDPSQGLAGNEQFF.